Listed here are 2 T cell receptor beta chains from one sample, sequenced in a study of technical replicates of blood from several donors. The protocol was immunoSEQ multiplex PCR, while the TCRdb copy is restricted to in-frame clones and leaves out a portion. The sample consists of some 87,000 clones, 80% to 95% of them appearing once. What was sequenced was T cells isolated from PBMCs. These TCRs come from a human donor in good health.

The chain couples TRBV19 to TRBJ1-1; D is undetermined. The germline V gene encodes CDR1 LNHDA and CDR2 SQIVND (reference sequence). Trimming took off 5 bases at V and 0 bases at J, with 13 bases between the two ends. The CDR3 spans 15 residues. The CDR3: CASSPRPGMNTEAFF. CDR3 sequence (DNA): TGTGCCAGTAGTCCCCGACCAGGCATGAACACTGAAGCTTTCTTT. Drawing the rest from reference TRBV19 and TRBJ1-1, the complete variable domain is DGGITQSPKYLFRKEGQNVTLSCEQNLNHDAMYWYRQDPGQGLRLIYYSQIVNDFQKGDIAEGYSVSREKKESFPLTVTSAQKNPTAFYLCASSPRPGMNTEAFFGQGTRLTVV.

The chain couples TRBV4-3 to TRBJ2-5, with D possibly being TRBD2 (5 bases). This CDR3 is 14 amino acids long. Trimming left V 2 bases short and J 1 base short, with 8 bases between. Germline CDR1 LGHNA, CDR2 YSLEER. CDR3 bases: TGCGCCAGCAGCCAAATGAGCGGCCAAGAGACCCAGTACTTC. It specifies CASSQMSGQETQYF.